This T cell receptor beta chain was captured by sequencing in a study of blood T cell repertoires in COVID-19. The wider study: Researchers got acute and convalescent COVID-19 samples from the United States, Italy and Spain. Sample material is recorded as cDNA or gDNA derived from T cells, B-cell-depleted T cells, or PBMCs.

In the source study's methods: Reference gene primers were amplified, and this amplification served to estimate nucleated cell counts. Assay used: immunoSEQ multiplex PCR; TCRdb lists only in-frame clones, some missing. That table supplies the V and J calls and clone size; D and trimming were determined from the DNA. Of a few hundred thousand clones listed, roughly 90% are singletons. CDR1 and CDR2 (germline): MDHEN, SYDVKM. The CDR3 length is 13 residues. Trimming shortened V by 6 bases and J by 4 bases, and 13 bases separated the two germline ends. Sequencing was carried out using peripheral blood. The chain has TRBV28 and TRBJ2-7; possibly TRBD1 for D (5 bases). The source of this sequence is a man younger than 40 with acute or convalescent COVID-19. As DNA, the CDR3 is TGTGCCAGCAGCCTCGACAGTGGATACGAGCAGTACTTC. Translating it yields CASSLDSGYEQYF.